The rows below give T cell receptor beta chains drawn from one sample of a study of blood T cell repertoires in COVID-19. Libraries were prepared by immunoSEQ multiplex PCR; TCRdb keeps only in-frame clonotypes and omits some of them. The profile shows 90,000 to 150,000 clones, 75% to 90% of them singletons. Input material: peripheral blood. Every receptor here comes from a man aged 70-80 years with active or convalescent COVID-19. Each CDR3 is given with its conserved first and last residue. Each record gives: J gene, V gene, clone size, CDR3 length, D gene, CDR3 protein, CDR3 DNA. D genes are given only for firm matches. Clone size, where shown, is once, few, many, or a class for clones that have expanded.

TRBJ2-7 TRBV27 few 16 TRBD1 CASSLSQRGLSYEQYF TGTGCCAGCAGTTTATCTCAAAGGGGGCTGTCCTACGAGCAGTACTTC
TRBJ1-5 TRBV2 . 15 . CASSLRSGANQPQHF TGTGCCAGCAGCCTCAGGAGCGGAGCGAATCAGCCCCAGCATTTT
TRBJ2-1 TRBV20-1 . 17 TRBD2 CSASAWAGTSGNNEQFF TGCAGTGCTAGTGCTTGGGCCGGGACTAGCGGGAACAATGAGCAGTTCTTC
TRBJ2-3 TRBV11-2 . 16 TRBD1 CASSDLTGESPDTQYF TGTGCCAGCAGCGACCTAACAGGGGAGTCCCCAGATACGCAGTATTTT
TRBJ2-1 TRBV7-9 . 15 . CASSSQGRELAEQFF TGTGCCAGCAGCTCCCAGGGGCGGGAGTTAGCTGAGCAGTTCTTC
TRBJ2-2 TRBV5-1 . 18 . CASRNSLGGSYDTGELFF TGCGCCAGCAGAAACTCACTAGGTGGGTCCTACGACACCGGGGAGCTGTTTTTT
TRBJ2-1 TRBV10-3 . 12 . CAISAVYNEQFF TGTGCCATCAGTGCTGTTTACAATGAGCAGTTCTTC
TRBJ1-4 TRBV10-2 . 14 TRBD1 CASSRGGAGEKLFF TGCGCCAGCAGTAGAGGGGGCGCGGGGGAAAAACTGTTTTTT
TRBJ2-7 TRBV5-1 . 15 . CASSFRGGRLHEQYF TGCGCCAGCAGCTTCAGGGGCGGGCGGTTGCACGAGCAGTACTTC
TRBJ2-5 TRBV14 once 13 TRBD1 CASSPGQGATQYF TGTGCCAGCAGCCCCGGACAGGGAGCGACCCAGTACTTC